These T cell receptor beta chains were read from a single sample in a study of cytomegalovirus exposure and HLA in healthy donors. The repertoire was sequenced with immunoSEQ multiplex PCR; TCRdb's copy has only in-frame clones and lacks some. This sample has 85,000 to 120,000 clones, with over 75% found just once. The material sequenced was PBMCs. These receptors came from a man between 60 and 75 years old in good health and CMV-seronegative. The CDR3 runs from the conserved cysteine through the conserved F or W. A D gene is named only where the DNA matches it firmly. The size field is filled for only some rows; it gives once, few, many or a size class.

- TRBJ2-3 TRBV21-1 - CASSPRKERGPKNQYTDTQYF TGTGCCAGCAGCCCGAGGAAGGAGCGGGGGCCAAAGAATCAATACACAGATACGCAGTATTTT
TRBD1 TRBJ2-1 TRBV7-9 - CASSLWDRENEQFF TGTGCCAGCAGCTTATGGGACAGGGAAAATGAGCAGTTCTTC
- TRBJ2-5 TRBV19 - CASSIEGLSGETQYF TGTGCCAGTAGTATAGAAGGTCTTTCGGGAGAGACCCAGTACTTC
- TRBJ1-1 TRBV7-2 - CASTFTRGGNTEAFF TGTGCCAGCACCTTTACTCGCGGGGGGAACACTGAAGCTTTCTTT
- TRBJ2-7 TRBV6-5 - CASSPQPYEQYF TGTGCCAGCAGCCCACAGCCCTACGAGCAGTACTTC
- TRBJ1-3 TRBV7-8 - CASSYDSSGNTIYF TGTGCCAGCAGCTATGACAGTTCTGGAAACACCATATATTTT
- TRBJ2-5 TRBV7-9 - CASSLKLALETQYF TGTGCCAGCAGCTTGAAACTAGCTCTAGAGACCCAGTACTTC
- TRBJ1-2 TRBV30 few CAWSVARRGYTF TGTGCCTGGAGTGTAGCCCGGAGGGGCTACACCTTC
TRBD1 TRBJ1-5 TRBV5-4 - CASSPGQDSQPQHF TGTGCCAGCAGCCCGGGACAGGACAGTCAGCCCCAGCATTTT
TRBD1 TRBJ1-4 TRBV19 - CATRDRGTSVNEKLFF TGTGCCACCCGGGACAGGGGAACCTCGGTTAATGAAAAACTGTTTTTT
- TRBJ1-2 TRBV18 - CASSRNGGDGYTF TGTGCCAGCTCACGCAACGGGGGGGATGGCTACACCTTC
TRBD2 TRBJ2-1 TRBV6-1 - CASSGTSGSYNEQFF TGTGCCAGCAGTGGAACTAGCGGGTCCTACAATGAGCAGTTCTTC
TRBD1 TRBJ2-5 TRBV7-9 - CASSFGTGGEETQYF TGTGCCAGCAGCTTTGGGACAGGGGGCGAAGAGACCCAGTACTTC
- TRBJ1-1 TRBV30 - CAWGRTGNTEAFF TGTGCCTGGGGACGCACAGGGAACACTGAAGCTTTCTTT
- TRBJ1-2 TRBV5-4 - CASSSGMVGGQPRGYTF TGTGCCAGCAGCTCAGGGATGGTGGGGGGGCAGCCAAGGGGCTACACCTTC
- TRBJ1-2 TRBV6-5 - CARCIAEDLGYTF TGTGCCCGGTGTATAGCAGAGGATCTTGGCTACACCTTC
TRBD1 TRBJ1-1 TRBV5-1 few CASSSQGVRDTEAFF TGCGCCAGCAGCTCTCAGGGGGTGAGAGACACTGAAGCTTTCTTT
- TRBJ2-1 TRBV5-4 - CASSLGSAWSSYNEQFF TGTGCCAGCAGCTTAGGTAGCGCGTGGAGCTCCTACAATGAGCAGTTCTTC
- TRBJ1-3 TRBV6-1 - CASNPSASSGNTIYF TGTGCCAGCAACCCCTCAGCGAGTTCTGGAAACACCATATATTTT
- TRBJ2-5 TRBV9 - CASSVSLGESETQYF TGTGCCAGCAGCGTATCCTTGGGAGAGTCAGAGACCCAGTACTTC
TRBD2 TRBJ2-3 TRBV7-9 - CASSSLAGSSTDTQYF TGTGCCAGCAGCTCACTAGCGGGATCTAGCACAGATACGCAGTATTTT
- TRBJ1-1 TRBV15 - CATSRGLNAGMNTEAFF TGTGCCACCAGCAGGGGTTTAAATGCAGGCATGAACACTGAAGCTTTCTTT
- TRBJ2-5 TRBV15 - CATSRGGPGETQYF TGTGCCACCAGCCGAGGGGGGCCGGGAGAGACCCAGTACTTC
TRBD1 TRBJ1-4 TRBV5-1 - CASSLGQGGEKLFF TGCGCCAGCAGCTTAGGACAGGGAGGGGAAAAACTGTTTTTT
- TRBJ2-3 TRBV7-6 - CASSTRDTQYF TGTGCCAGCAGCACGCGAGATACGCAGTATTTT
- TRBJ1-5 TRBV7-9 few CASSLVGRHRDQPQHF TGTGCCAGCAGCTTAGTCGGACGGCACAGGGATCAGCCCCAGCATTTT
TRBD1 TRBJ1-1 TRBV19 - CASSRDRNLNTEAFF TGTGCCAGTAGCCGGGACAGAAATTTGAACACTGAAGCTTTCTTT
- TRBJ1-6 TRBV11-2 once CASSFLKGQDNSPLHF TGTGCCAGCAGCTTCCTCAAGGGGCAGGATAATTCACCCCTCCACTTT
- TRBJ1-3 TRBV12-2 - CASRLRLTELSGNTIYF TGTGCAAGTCGCTTAAGATTGACGGAGCTCTCTGGAAACACCATATATTTT
TRBD1 TRBJ1-4 TRBV15 - CATSNQGAKEKLFF TGTGCCACCAGCAATCAGGGGGCTAAAGAAAAACTGTTTTTT
TRBD2 TRBJ2-3 TRBV27 once CASSLQAGGRGAQYF TGTGCCAGCAGTTTACAGGCGGGGGGGAGGGGAGCGCAGTATTTT
- TRBJ2-1 TRBV19 - CASSRGRLRDPYNEQFF TGTGCCAGTAGTCGGGGGAGGTTGAGGGATCCCTACAATGAGCAGTTCTTC
- TRBJ2-2 TRBV4-1 - CASSQDIAGTNTGELFF TGCGCCAGCAGCCAGGATATTGCCGGGACAAACACCGGGGAGCTGTTTTTT
- TRBJ2-2 TRBV4-3 - CASSQVPPGVLNTGELFF TGCGCCAGCAGCCAAGTCCCTCCCGGTGTACTCAACACCGGGGAGCTGTTTTTT
- TRBJ2-2 TRBV7-6 - CASSLVQNTGELFF TGTGCCAGCAGCTTAGTCCAGAACACCGGGGAGCTGTTTTTT
TRBD1 TRBJ1-4 TRBV29-1 - CSATDGTGTNEKLFF TGCAGCGCAACCGACGGGACAGGGACTAATGAAAAACTGTTTTTT
- TRBJ2-3 TRBV5-1 - CASSLGVSGDTDTQYF TGCGCCAGCAGCTTAGGGGTTTCGGGGGACACAGATACGCAGTATTTT
TRBD1 TRBJ2-5 TRBV5-6 - CASSLLGQGVWTQYF TGTGCCAGCAGCTTGTTGGGACAGGGGGTTTGGACCCAGTACTTC
TRBD1 TRBJ2-2 TRBV9 - CASSVGDRITGELFF TGTGCCAGCAGCGTAGGGGACAGGATAACCGGGGAGCTGTTTTTT
- TRBJ2-1 TRBV4-3 - CASSQDPDYYNEQFF TGCGCCAGCAGCCAAGACCCCGACTATTACAATGAGCAGTTCTTC
- TRBJ2-3 TRBV10-3 - CAISPGGQADTQYF TGTGCCATCAGTCCCGGGGGGCAGGCAGATACGCAGTATTTT
TRBD2 TRBJ2-3 TRBV12-5 - CASGLVLTSGSTDTQYF TGTGCTAGTGGTTTGGTTTTGACTAGCGGGAGCACAGATACGCAGTATTTT